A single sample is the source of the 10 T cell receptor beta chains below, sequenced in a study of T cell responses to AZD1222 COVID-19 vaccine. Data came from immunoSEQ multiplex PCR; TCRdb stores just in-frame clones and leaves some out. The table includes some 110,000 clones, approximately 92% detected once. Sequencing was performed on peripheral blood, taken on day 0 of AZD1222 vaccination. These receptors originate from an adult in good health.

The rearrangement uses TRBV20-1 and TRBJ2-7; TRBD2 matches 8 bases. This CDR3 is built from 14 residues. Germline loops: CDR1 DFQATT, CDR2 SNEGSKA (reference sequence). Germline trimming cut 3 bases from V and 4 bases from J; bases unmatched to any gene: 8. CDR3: CSASVAGLSYEQYF. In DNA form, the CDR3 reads TGCAGTGCTAGTGTAGCGGGACTCTCTTACGAGCAGTACTTC.

CDR3 DNA: TGTGCCAGTAGTATCGGACTCCGGGGGACAGATACGCAGTATTTT. This sequence encodes CASSIGLRGTDTQYF. The genes are TRBV19 and TRBJ2-3; possible D gene TRBD2, 6 bases. V lost 3 bases and J 3 bases, leaving 13 bases between the germline ends. Germline V lookup: CDR1 LNHDA, CDR2 SQIVND (reference sequence). This CDR3 has 15 residues.

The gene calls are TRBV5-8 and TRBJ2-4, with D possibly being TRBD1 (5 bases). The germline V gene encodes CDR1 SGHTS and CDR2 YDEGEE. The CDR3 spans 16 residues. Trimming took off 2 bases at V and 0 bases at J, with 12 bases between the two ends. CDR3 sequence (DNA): TGTGCCAGCAGCTTCCCGTCAGGGCTAGCCAAAAACATTCAGTACTTC. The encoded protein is CASSFPSGLAKNIQYF.

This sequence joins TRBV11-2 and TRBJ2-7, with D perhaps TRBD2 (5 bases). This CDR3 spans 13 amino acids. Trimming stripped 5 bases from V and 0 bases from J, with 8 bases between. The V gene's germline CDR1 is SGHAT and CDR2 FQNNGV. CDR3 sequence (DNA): TGTGCCAGCAGCAGCGGTAGCTCCTACGAGCAGTACTTC. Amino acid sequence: CASSSGSSYEQYF.

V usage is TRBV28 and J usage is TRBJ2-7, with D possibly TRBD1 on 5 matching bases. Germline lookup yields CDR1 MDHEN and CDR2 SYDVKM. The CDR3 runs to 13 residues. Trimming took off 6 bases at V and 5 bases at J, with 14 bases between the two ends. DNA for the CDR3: TGTGCCAGCAGCTCCTTGACAGTCCACGAGCAGTACTTC. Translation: CASSSLTVHEQYF.

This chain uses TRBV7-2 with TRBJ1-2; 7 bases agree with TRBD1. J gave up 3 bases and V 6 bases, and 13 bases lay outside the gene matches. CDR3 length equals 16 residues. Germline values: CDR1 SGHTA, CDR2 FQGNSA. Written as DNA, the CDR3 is TGTGCCAGCAGTTTTATCCCGGCAGGGGGGGACTATGGCTACACCTTC. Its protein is CASSFIPAGGDYGYTF. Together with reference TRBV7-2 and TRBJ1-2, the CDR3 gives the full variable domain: GAGVSQSPSNKVTEKGKDVELRCDPISGHTALYWYRQSLGQGLEFLIYFQGNSAPDKSGLPSDRFSAERTGGSVSTLTIQRTQQEDSAVYLCASSFIPAGGDYGYTFGSGTRLTVV.

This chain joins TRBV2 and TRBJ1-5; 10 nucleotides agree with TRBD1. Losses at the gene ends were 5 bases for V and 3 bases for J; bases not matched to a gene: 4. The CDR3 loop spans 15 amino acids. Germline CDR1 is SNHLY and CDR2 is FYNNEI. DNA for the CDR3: TGTGCCAGCAGTTGGGACAGGGGATACAATCAGCCCCAGCATTTT. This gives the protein CASSWDRGYNQPQHF. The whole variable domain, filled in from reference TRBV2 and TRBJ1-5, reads EPEVTQTPSHQVTQMGQEVILRCVPISNHLYFYWYRQILGQKVEFLVSFYNNEISEKSEIFDDQFSVERPDGSNFTLKIRSTKLEDSAMYFCASSWDRGYNQPQHFGDGTRLSIL.

CDR3 nucleotides: TGCGCCAGCAGCCAAGATATGACTGAACTAGCTTACAATGAGCAGTTCTTC. Its protein product is CASSQDMTELAYNEQFF. The chain links TRBV4-3 to TRBJ2-1; possibly TRBD2 for D (6 bases). The germline gives CDR1 LGHNA, CDR2 YSLEER. The CDR3 runs 17 residues. V lost 0 bases, J lost 4 bases, and 16 bases lay in between.

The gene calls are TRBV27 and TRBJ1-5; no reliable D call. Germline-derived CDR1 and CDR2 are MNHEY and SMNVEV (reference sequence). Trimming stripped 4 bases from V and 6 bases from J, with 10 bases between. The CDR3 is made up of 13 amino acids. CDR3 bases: TGTGCCAGCAGTTACGGGTCCGCTCAGCCCCAGCATTTT. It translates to CASSYGSAQPQHF.

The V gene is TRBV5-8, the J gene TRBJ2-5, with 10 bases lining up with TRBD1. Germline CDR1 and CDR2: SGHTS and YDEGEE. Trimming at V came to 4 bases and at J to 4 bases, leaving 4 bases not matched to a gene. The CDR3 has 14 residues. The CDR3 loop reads CASSRDRGGETQYF. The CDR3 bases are TGTGCCAGCAGCAGGGACAGGGGAGGAGAGACCCAGTACTTC.